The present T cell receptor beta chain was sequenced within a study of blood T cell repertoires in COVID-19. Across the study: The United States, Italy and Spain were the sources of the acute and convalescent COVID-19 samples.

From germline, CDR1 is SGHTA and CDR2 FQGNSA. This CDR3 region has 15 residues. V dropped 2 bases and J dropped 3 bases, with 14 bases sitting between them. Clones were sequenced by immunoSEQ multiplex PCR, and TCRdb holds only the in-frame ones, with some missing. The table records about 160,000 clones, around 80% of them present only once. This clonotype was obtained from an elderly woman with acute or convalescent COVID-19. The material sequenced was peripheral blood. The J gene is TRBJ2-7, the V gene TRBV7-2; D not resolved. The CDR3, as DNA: TGTGCCAGCAGCTTAATCGTCGGGTTAGACTACGAGCAGTACTTC. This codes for CASSLIVGLDYEQYF.